This T cell receptor (beta chain) was obtained from a study of STAT5B mutations in CD4+ large granular lymphocyte leukemia. The survey-level immunoSEQ assay was used. The data were produced by immunoSEQ multiplex PCR, yet TCRdb's version contains in-frame clones alone and is incomplete. The sample lists roughly 36,000 clones, 69% occurring once. Study-wide results and limits: About 25% of private leukemic clonotypes occurred rarely in other patients' non-leukemic repertoires. Patient CD4-sorted repertoires stayed more clonal than healthy ones after leukemic-clone removal.

On this clone: Its matching antigen is unknown.

Trimming removed 5 bases from V and 12 bases from J, with 17 bases in between. The CDR3 sequence is 12 residues long. Per germline, CDR1 SGHAT and CDR2 FQNNGV. This sequence was found in a human donor in good health. The rearrangement uses TRBV11-2 and TRBJ2-7; D is ambiguous. Sequencing was performed on CD4+ T cells from blood buffy coats. Here the CDR3 DNA reads TGTGCCAGCAGCACTTCGGCCCTCAGCGCGTACTTC. This sequence encodes CASSTSALSAYF.